The rows below give T cell receptor beta chains drawn from one sample of a study of T-cell reconstitution after alpha-beta-depleted transplantation in children. TCRdb processed the PCR reads anew with MiXCR; each CDR3 protein has one entry. In the table there are about 460,000 distinct CDR3 sequences, 11% of which are singletons. The specimen comprised PBMCs, mostly from graft donor cells, sampled 180 days after TCRalphabeta/CD19-depleted stem cell transplant. The receptors stem from a female patient aged 2-10 years who had a stem cell transplant for aplastic anemia, so the T cells may come from the graft donor. Both conserved end residues are part of each CDR3. D genes are given only for firm matches. The size entry is marked missing in some rows and otherwise reads once, few, many or a size class.

J	D	size	V	CDR3	DNA
TRBJ2-3	NA	few	TRBV7-3	CASSLIICCEKERREGTDTQYF	TGTGCCAGCAGCTTAATTATCTGTTGCGAAAAGGAAAGAAGAGAAGGCACAGATACGCAGTATTTT
TRBJ2-2	NA	few	TRBV12-5	CASGPGALSLSLANTGELFF	TGTGCTAGTGGTCCCGGGGCACTTTCTTTGAGCCTCGCGAACACCGGGGAGCTGTTTTTT
TRBJ2-1	NA	NA	TRBV6-1	CASGGRQGTLPNEQFF	TGTGCCAGCGGGGGAAGGCAGGGGACCCTACCCAATGAGCAGTTCTTC
TRBJ1-3	NA	few	TRBV4-3	CASSQGGGGVSGNTIYF	TGCGCCAGCAGCCAGGGAGGGGGAGGTGTGTCTGGAAACACCATATATTTT
TRBJ2-2	TRBD1	few	TRBV20-1	CSARLAGGNTGELFF	TGCAGTGCTAGACTAGCAGGGGGCAACACCGGGGAGCTGTTTTTT
TRBJ2-3	NA	few	TRBV18	CASSPVQERWDTQYF	TGTGCCAGCTCACCGGTTCAGGAGCGTTGGGATACGCAGTATTTT
TRBJ2-2	NA	few	TRBV5-5	CASSRRGANTGELFF	TGTGCCAGCAGCCGCAGGGGGGCGAACACCGGGGAGCTGTTTTTT
TRBJ1-5	TRBD1	few	TRBV6-2/TRBV6-3	CASRPTGENQPQHF	TGTGCCAGCAGGCCCACAGGGGAAAATCAGCCCCAGCATTTT
TRBJ2-1	TRBD2	few	TRBV6-4	CASCLPGLATRMDNNEQFF	TGTGCCAGCTGTCTGCCGGGACTAGCGACCCGGATGGATAACAATGAGCAGTTCTTC
TRBJ1-2	TRBD1	few	TRBV27	CASSLTPTGIHGYTF	TGTGCCAGCAGTTTGACCCCGACAGGGATTCATGGCTACACCTTC
TRBJ2-3	NA	few	TRBV7-3	CASSRGADTQYF	TGTGCCAGCAGCCGAGGCGCAGATACGCAGTATTTT
TRBJ2-7	TRBD2	NA	TRBV7-2	CASSEVASGSYEQYF	TGTGCCAGCAGTGAGGTGGCTAGCGGTTCCTACGAGCAGTACTTC
TRBJ2-7	TRBD1	NA	TRBV2	CASEGQGYEQYF	TGTGCCAGCGAGGGACAGGGCTACGAGCAGTACTTC
TRBJ2-4	NA	few	TRBV6-2/TRBV6-3	CASSFLTTGAKNIQYF	TGTGCCAGCAGTTTTCTAACAACCGGAGCCAAAAACATTCAGTACTTC
TRBJ2-7	TRBD2	once	TRBV20-1	CSARDWASGRAYPYEQYF	TGCAGTGCTAGAGATTGGGCTAGCGGGAGGGCCTATCCCTACGAGCAGTACTTC
TRBJ1-4	NA	NA	TRBV4-3	CASSQERGTNEKLFF	TGCGCCAGCAGCCAAGAAAGGGGAACTAATGAAAAACTGTTTTTT
TRBJ2-3	NA	NA	TRBV18	CASSPPAWGDTDTQYF	TGTGCCAGCTCACCACCGGCCTGGGGGGATACAGATACGCAGTATTTT
TRBJ2-2	NA	NA	TRBV20-1	CSARPTLGGDTGELFF	TGCAGTGCTAGACCAACCCTCGGCGGCGACACCGGGGAGCTGTTTTTT
TRBJ2-1	TRBD2	NA	TRBV19	CASSITAGDLYNEQFF	TGTGCCAGTAGTATAACGGCGGGAGACCTTTACAATGAGCAGTTCTTC
TRBJ2-5	NA	NA	TRBV7-8	CASSLQRNQETQYF	TGTGCCAGCAGCTTACAGCGTAACCAAGAGACCCAGTACTTC
TRBJ2-7	NA	few	TRBV4-3	CASSQGISPEEQYF	TGCGCCAGCAGCCAAGGGATTTCTCCCGAGGAGCAGTACTTC
TRBJ2-1	NA	few	TRBV10-3	CAISESTWDSYNEQFF	TGTGCCATCAGTGAGTCAACTTGGGATTCCTACAATGAGCAGTTCTTC
TRBJ1-5	NA	few	TRBV29-1	CSVAKGVGNQPQHF	TGCAGCGTTGCTAAAGGGGTAGGCAATCAGCCCCAGCATTTT
TRBJ1-1	TRBD1	NA	TRBV6-5	CASSYFPRTGGWKAFF	TGTGCCAGCAGTTACTTCCCCCGGACAGGGGGCTGGAAAGCTTTCTTT
TRBJ2-3	NA	few	TRBV9	CASSARTPRPGGTDTQYF	TGTGCCAGCAGCGCCCGTACCCCTCGGCCAGGGGGCACAGATACGCAGTATTTT